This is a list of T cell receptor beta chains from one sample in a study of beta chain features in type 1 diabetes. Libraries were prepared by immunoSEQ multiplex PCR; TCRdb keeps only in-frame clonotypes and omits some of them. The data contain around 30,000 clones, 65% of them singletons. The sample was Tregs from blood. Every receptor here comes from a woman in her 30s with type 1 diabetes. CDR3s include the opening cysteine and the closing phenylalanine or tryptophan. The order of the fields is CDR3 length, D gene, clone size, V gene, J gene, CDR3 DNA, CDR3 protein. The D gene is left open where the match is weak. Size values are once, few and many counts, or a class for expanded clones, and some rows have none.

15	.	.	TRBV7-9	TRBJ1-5	TGTGCCAGCAGCCCCGACTGGGGGGAAACTCAGCCCCAGCATTTT	CASSPDWGETQPQHF
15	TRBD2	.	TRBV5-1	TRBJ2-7	TGCGCCAGCAGCGGACTAGCGGGAGCCGTATACGAGCAGTACTTC	CASSGLAGAVYEQYF
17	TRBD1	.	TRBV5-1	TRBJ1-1	TGCGCCAGCAGCAGAACCTCGGGACAGGTCATGAACACTGAAGCTTTCTTT	CASSRTSGQVMNTEAFF
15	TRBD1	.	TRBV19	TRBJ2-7	TGTGCCAGTAGTAACCGGGACAGGGAAGTGAGCGAGCAGTACTTC	CASSNRDREVSEQYF
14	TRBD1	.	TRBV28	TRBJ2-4	TGTGCCAGCAGCACACAGGGGGCCAAAAACATTCAGTACTTC	CASSTQGAKNIQYF
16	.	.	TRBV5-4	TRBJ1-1	TGTGCCAGCAGCTTGGACCTCATTTCTGGGCACGCTGAAGCTTTCTTT	CASSLDLISGHAEAFF
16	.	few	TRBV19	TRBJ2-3	TGTGCCAGTAGTATCGGGAAGATCTTTAGCACAGATACGCAGTATTTT	CASSIGKIFSTDTQYF
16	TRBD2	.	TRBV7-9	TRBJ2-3	TGTGCCAGCAGCCTGAGACTAGCGGGGAGCACAGATACGCAGTATTTT	CASSLRLAGSTDTQYF
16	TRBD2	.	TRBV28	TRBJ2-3	TGTGCCAGCAGTCCTCTAGCGGGAGGGGTGGCAGATACGCAGTATTTT	CASSPLAGGVADTQYF
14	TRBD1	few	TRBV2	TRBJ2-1	TGTGCCAGCAGTGAAGCGTACCTCCGGGACAGTGAGTTCTTC	CASSEAYLRDSEFF
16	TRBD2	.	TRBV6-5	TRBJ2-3	TGTGCCAGCAGTTACTCGACGGGGGGGGGCACAGATACGCAGTATTTT	CASSYSTGGGTDTQYF
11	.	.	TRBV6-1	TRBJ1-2	TGTGCCAGCAGTCAGGATCTTGGCTACACCTTC	CASSQDLGYTF
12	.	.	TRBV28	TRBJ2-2	TGTGCCAGCAGCTCGAACACCGGGGAGCTGTTTTTT	CASSSNTGELFF
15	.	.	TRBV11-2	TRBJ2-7	TGTGCCAGCAGCTTAGACGGCGGACTTGCCTACGAGCAGTACTTC	CASSLDGGLAYEQYF
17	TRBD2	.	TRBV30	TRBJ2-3	TGTGCCTGGAGTAGGGCTAGCGGTTATACTAGCACAGATACGCAGTATTTT	CAWSRASGYTSTDTQYF
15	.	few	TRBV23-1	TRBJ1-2	TGCGCCAGCAGTCGGGCAGACCTCCCTCTCTATGGCTACACCTTC	CASSRADLPLYGYTF
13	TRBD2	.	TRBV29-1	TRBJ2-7	TGCAGCGTTGGAATTCGGGAGGGATACGAGCAGTACTTC	CSVGIREGYEQYF
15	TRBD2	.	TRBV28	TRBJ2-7	TGTGCCAGCAGACCACCCGGGACGGGGGGCTACGAGCAGTACTTC	CASRPPGTGGYEQYF
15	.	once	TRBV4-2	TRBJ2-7	TGTGCCAGCAGCCAAGGGGGACTTACTGCGTACGAGCAGTACTTC	CASSQGGLTAYEQYF
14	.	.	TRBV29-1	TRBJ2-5	TGCAGCGGTACAACGGGAAACCCGGGGGAGACCCAGTACTTC	CSGTTGNPGETQYF
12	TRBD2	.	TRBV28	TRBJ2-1	TGTGCCAGCAGCCGGGAGGGCAATGAGCAGTTCTTC	CASSREGNEQFF
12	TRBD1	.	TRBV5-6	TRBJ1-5	TGTGCCAGCAGCGTACAGGGGCAGCCCCAGCATTTT	CASSVQGQPQHF
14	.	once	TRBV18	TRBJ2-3	TGTGCCAGCTCACACGACAGTAGCACAGATACGCAGTATTTT	CASSHDSSTDTQYF
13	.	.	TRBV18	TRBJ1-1	TGTGCCAGCTCCTGGAATCTGGCGGCTGAAGCTTTCTTT	CASSWNLAAEAFF
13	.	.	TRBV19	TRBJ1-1	TGTGCCAGTAGTATAGCACCCAACACAGAAGCTTTCTTT	CASSIAPNTEAFF
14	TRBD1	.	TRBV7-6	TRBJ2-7	TGTGCCAGCAGCCCAGGGACAGGGCCCTACGAGCAGTACTTC	CASSPGTGPYEQYF
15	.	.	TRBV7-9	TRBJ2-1	TGTGCCAGCAGTTTAAGTGGGAGCTCCTACAATGAGCAGTTCTTC	CASSLSGSSYNEQFF
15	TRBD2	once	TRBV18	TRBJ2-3	TGTGCCAGCTCACCACGGGGAGGGGGCACAGATACGCAGTATTTT	CASSPRGGGTDTQYF
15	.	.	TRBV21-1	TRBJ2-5	TGTGCCAGCAGCCCAGGGACTAGCGGACAAGAGACCCAGTACTTC	CASSPGTSGQETQYF
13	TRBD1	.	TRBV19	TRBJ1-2	TGTGCCAGTAGTATTGACAGGGACTATGGCTACACCTTC	CASSIDRDYGYTF
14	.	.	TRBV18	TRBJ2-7	TGTGCCAGCTCATCCGCTAGCAATGTTGGCGAGCAGTACTTC	CASSSASNVGEQYF
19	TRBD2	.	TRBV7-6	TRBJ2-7	TGTGCCAGCAGCCAAATATTCCTAGCGGGGGTCCTACCTACTTACGAGCAGTACTTC	CASSQIFLAGVLPTYEQYF
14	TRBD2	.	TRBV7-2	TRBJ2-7	TGTGCCAGCAAACGCGGGAGGGGAGCCTACGAGCAGTACTTC	CASKRGRGAYEQYF
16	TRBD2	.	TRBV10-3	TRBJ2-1	TGTGCCATCAGTGGAAGTAGCGGGAGCTCCTACAATGAGCAGTTCTTC	CAISGSSGSSYNEQFF
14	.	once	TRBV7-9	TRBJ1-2	TGTGCCAGCAGCTTAGTCGGTATGGTGCTGGGCTACACCTTC	CASSLVGMVLGYTF
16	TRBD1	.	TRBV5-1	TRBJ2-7	TGCGCCAGCAGCCAAAGACCGGGACAGGGCATCCACGAGCAGTACTTC	CASSQRPGQGIHEQYF
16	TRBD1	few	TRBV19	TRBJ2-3	TGTGCCAGTAGGACCCCCGGGACAGGTACCTTTGATACGCAGTATTTT	CASRTPGTGTFDTQYF
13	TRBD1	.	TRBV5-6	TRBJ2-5	TGTGCCAGCAGCCCGCTCGACCGACAGGGGGTGTACTTC	CASSPLDRQGVYF
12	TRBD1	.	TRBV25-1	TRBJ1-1	TGTGCCAGCAGTGCAGACGACAGGGGAGCTTTCTTT	CASSADDRGAFF
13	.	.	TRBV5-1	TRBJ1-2	TGCGCCAGCAGCCCCAGGACGGAGGCCGGCTACACCTTC	CASSPRTEAGYTF
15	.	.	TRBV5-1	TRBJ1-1	TGCGCCAGCAGCTTGTATGTGAGCATGAACACTGAAGCTTTCTTT	CASSLYVSMNTEAFF
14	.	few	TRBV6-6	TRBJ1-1	TGTGCCAGCAGTTACTTGGGGCAGTACACTGAAGCTTTCTTT	CASSYLGQYTEAFF
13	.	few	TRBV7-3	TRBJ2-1	TGTGCCAGCAGCTTAACAGGCGGCAATGAGCAGTTCTTC	CASSLTGGNEQFF
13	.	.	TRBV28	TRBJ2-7	TGTGCCAGCAGTTTACCCGCCGGGGTGGCGCAGTACTTC	CASSLPAGVAQYF
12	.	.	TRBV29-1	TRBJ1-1	TGCAGCGCCGGGACATCCTACACTGAAGCTTTCTTT	CSAGTSYTEAFF
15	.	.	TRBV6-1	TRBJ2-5	TGTGCCAGCAGTGACGGTTGGCGCGGACAGGAGACCCAGTACTTC	CASSDGWRGQETQYF
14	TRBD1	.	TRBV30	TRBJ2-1	TGTGCCTGGAGTAGTTGGCAGGGGGTCTATGAGCAGTTCTTC	CAWSSWQGVYEQFF
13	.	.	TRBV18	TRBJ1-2	TGTGCCAGCTCACCAGGGGAAGGGAGCGGCTACACCTTC	CASSPGEGSGYTF
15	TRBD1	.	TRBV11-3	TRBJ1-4	TGTGCCAGCAGCTTAGGAGGGGGCGCTTTTGAAAAACTGTTTTTT	CASSLGGGAFEKLFF
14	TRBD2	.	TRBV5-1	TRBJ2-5	TGCGCCAGCAGTGGCGGGAGGCCGAGGGAGACCCAGTACTTC	CASSGGRPRETQYF
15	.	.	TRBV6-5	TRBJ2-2	TGTGCCAGCAGTTACATAGTCGCGAACACCGGGGAGCTGTTTTTT	CASSYIVANTGELFF
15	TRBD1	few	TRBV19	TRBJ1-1	TGTGCCAGTAGTTCTAGGACAGGGGGATACACTGAAGCTTTCTTT	CASSSRTGGYTEAFF
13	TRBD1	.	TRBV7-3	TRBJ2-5	TGTGCCAGCAGCCTCGGGGACAGGGAGGAGCAGTACTTC	CASSLGDREEQYF
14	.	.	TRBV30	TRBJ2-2	TGTGCCTGGAGTGCCCTGTCGGGGACCGGGGAGCTGTTTTTT	CAWSALSGTGELFF